The sequence of this TCR beta chain was determined in a study of shared clonotypes between healthy human individuals. Study summary: Contributing individuals were a couple of females and three males aged 18 to 49. Study findings and constraints: It was observed that 5% to 6.5% of naive CD4 clonotypes were shared across a handful of donors.

Comment on this clone: Its antigen is not identified.

For sorted subsets, about 190 ng DNA per replicate equaled around 30,000 T cell genomes. In the original workflow: Junction-only sequences without quality scores were provided by ImmunoSEQ, so filtering was different. Clones were read by immunoSEQ multiplex PCR, and TCRdb kept only the in-frame ones, dropping some. V and J calls and clone size come straight from that table; D and trimming were deduced from the DNA. The sample lists over 2 million clones, approximately 95% occurring once. CD45RO-negative, CCR7-positively selected cells formed the naive CD8 fraction, excluding terminally differentiated effector memory CD45RA+ cells. V lost 3 bases and J lost 14, with 14 bases in between. Germline assignment: CDR1 SGDLS and CDR2 YYNGEE. CDR3 length: 11 amino acids.

The receptor was derived from a man aged 18-30 years in good health. This chain links TRBV9 with TRBJ1-1, with a possible D match to TRBD1 (6 bases). Sequenced sample: naive CD8+ T cells sorted from blood. CDR3 loop: CASSAQGTTFF. CDR3 nucleotides: TGTGCCAGCAGCGCACAGGGAACAACCTTCTTT.